This T cell receptor beta chain was sequenced for a study of T-cell reconstitution after alpha-beta-depleted transplantation in children. Findings and limits, study-wide: A year post-transplant, T-cell counts and diversity derived mostly from newly produced T cells. In some patients, recipient T cells and intrathymic progenitors surviving conditioning explained high day-60 diversity. Several hundred expanded graft clones reportedly supplied alpha-beta T cells about two months after transplant.

V was clipped by 6 bases and J by 2 bases; unmatched bases: 4. The CDR3 runs to 14 residues. Germline-derived CDR1 and CDR2 are KGHDR and SFDVKD. The library targeted TCRbeta and was prepared with unique molecular identifiers. TCRdb fed the PCR reads into MiXCR, producing one record per CDR3 protein. The data contain 780,000 or so distinct CDR3 sequences, approximately 15% of them singletons. This clonotype was found a few times. Its cognate antigen is unknown. This sequence originates from a male patient between 10 and 17 years old who had a stem cell transplant for acute lymphoblastic leukemia, so the T cells may come from the graft donor. This specimen was PBMCs, mostly from graft donor cells, taken 360 days after TCRalphabeta/CD19-depleted stem cell transplant. The gene calls are TRBV24-1 and TRBJ2-3, with 7 nucleotides matching TRBD1. The DNA for the CDR3 is TGTGCCACCAGTTTAGGGACAGCCACAGATACGCAGTATTTT. Protein product: CATSLGTATDTQYF.